This T cell receptor (beta chain) was found in a study of cytomegalovirus exposure and HLA in healthy donors. Study conclusions and caveats: CMV antigen specificity was confirmed in vitro for a few CMV-associated chains. Researchers catalogued some 160 TCR beta chains as cytomegalovirus-associated.

V was trimmed by 0 bases and J by 0 bases, leaving 8 bases between them. This CDR3 spans 15 amino acids. Germline V gene data show CDR1 as MNHNY and CDR2 as SVGAGI (reference sequence). Worth noting for this clone: Its specificity is unknown.

This table comes from immunoSEQ multiplex PCR, and its TCRdb copy is limited to in-frame clones, with some not included. The data contain 150,000 to 200,000 clones, 84% of them singletons. Sequencing was performed on PBMCs. V gene TRBV6-6 combines with J gene TRBJ1-2; D not certain. This sequence originates from a man between 18 and 29 years old in good health and CMV-seropositive. CDR3 in amino acids: CASSYSQISNYGYTF. The CDR3 DNA sequence: TGTGCCAGCAGTTACTCCCAGATTTCTAACTATGGCTACACCTTC.